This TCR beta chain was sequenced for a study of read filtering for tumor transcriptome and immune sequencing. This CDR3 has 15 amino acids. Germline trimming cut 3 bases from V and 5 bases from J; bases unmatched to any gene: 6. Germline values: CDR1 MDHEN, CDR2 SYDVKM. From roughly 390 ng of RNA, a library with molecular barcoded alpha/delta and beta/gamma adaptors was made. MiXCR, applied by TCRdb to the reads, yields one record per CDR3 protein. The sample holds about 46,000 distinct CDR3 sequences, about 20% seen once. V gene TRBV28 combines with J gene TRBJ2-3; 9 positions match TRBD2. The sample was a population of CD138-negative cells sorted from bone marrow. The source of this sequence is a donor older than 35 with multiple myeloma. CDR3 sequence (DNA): TGTGCCAGCAGTTTGGCGGGAGGGAGGAGAGATACGCAGTATTTT. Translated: CASSLAGGRRDTQYF. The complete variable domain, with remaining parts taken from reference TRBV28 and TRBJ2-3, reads DVKVTQSSRYLVKRTGEKVFLECVQDMDHENMFWYRQDPGLGLRLIYFSYDVKMKEKGDIPEGYSVSREKKERFSLILESASTNQTSMYLCASSLAGGRRDTQYFGPGTRLTVL.